This T cell receptor beta chain was captured by sequencing in a study of blood T cell repertoires in COVID-19. Study context: Sites across the United States, Italy and Spain contributed samples from acute and convalescent COVID-19. T cells, B-cell-depleted T cells, or PBMCs provided the cDNA or gDNA that served as material.

This CDR3 region has 12 residues. Germline values: CDR1 LNHDA, CDR2 SQIVND (reference sequence). V lost 4 bases and J lost 6, with 8 bases in between. In the authors' methods: The assay estimated nucleated cells by amplifying reference gene primers. Profiled with immunoSEQ multiplex PCR; TCRdb holds only in-frame clones, not every one. V and J calls and clone size are as listed in that table; D and trimming were resolved from the DNA. The sample has 40,000 or so clones, 89% seen once. This sequence joins TRBV19 and TRBJ2-3, with D uncertain. The clonotype comes from a man in his fifties or sixties with active COVID-19. The specimen sequenced was peripheral blood. CDR3 sequence: CASSSYGDTQYF. In nucleotides, the CDR3 is TGTGCCAGTAGTAGTTACGGTGATACGCAGTATTTT.